The next 9 T cell receptor beta chains were all read from a single sample in a study of blood T cell repertoires in COVID-19. Generated by immunoSEQ multiplex PCR, the TCRdb table keeps only in-frame clones and is missing some. Among some 270,000 clones listed, approximately 91% were seen once. Sequencing was carried out using PBMCs or T cells enriched from blood (not recorded which). Receptors were obtained from a woman between 40 and 55 years old who had recovered from COVID-19.

The chain employs TRBV18 and TRBJ2-1; possibly TRBD1 for D (6 bases). This CDR3 region has 16 residues. Germline V gives CDR1 KGHSH, CDR2 LQKENI. V lost 0 bases and J lost 1, with 10 bases in between. The CDR3 DNA reads as TGTGCCAGCTCACCACCACAGGGAATTTCCTACAATGAGCAGTTCTTC. Encoded protein: CASSPPQGISYNEQFF.

CDR3: CASSPTGTRARDTQYF. The CDR3 DNA reads as TGCGCCAGCAGCCCGACCGGGACTAGGGCCCGAGATACGCAGTATTTT. This chain links TRBV4-1 with TRBJ2-3; 8 bases are shared with TRBD2. CDR3 length: 16 amino acids. J lost 5 bases, V lost 4 bases, and 11 bases had no gene match. The germline gives CDR1 MGHRA, CDR2 YSYEKL.

This clone has only one observation. The rearrangement joins TRBV19 to TRBJ2-6; 8 positions agree with TRBD1. The CDR3 length is 18 residues. Germline CDR1 and CDR2: LNHDA and SQIVND (reference sequence). After removal of 2 bases from V and 2 bases from J, the junction contained 8 bases not matched to a gene. The CDR3 sequence: CASSITGTGSAGANVLTF. CDR3 bases: TGTGCCAGTAGTATAACCGGGACAGGTTCTGCTGGGGCCAACGTCCTGACTTTC.

The chain carries TRBV9 and TRBJ2-1; D unresolved. Germline CDR1 and CDR2: SGDLS and YYNGEE. The CDR3 covers 14 residues. V lost 0 bases and J 3 bases, leaving 7 bases between the germline ends. This chain's CDR3 is CASSVAFFYNEQFF. CDR3 coding DNA: TGTGCCAGCAGCGTAGCTTTCTTCTACAATGAGCAGTTCTTC.

The chain uses TRBV5-4 and TRBJ1-2; D is undetermined. This CDR3 comprises 13 residues. From germline, CDR1 is SGHNT and CDR2 YYREEE (reference sequence). The ends were cut back, 0 bases at V and 4 bases at J, with 7 bases in the middle. The CDR3 loop is CASSLVVGYGYTF. Written as DNA, the CDR3 is TGTGCCAGCAGCTTGGTTGTCGGCTATGGCTACACCTTC.

The chain is built from TRBV6-6 and TRBJ1-5; D unclear. CDR1 is MNHNY and CDR2 is SVGAGI in the germline V gene (reference sequence). The length of the CDR3 is 14 residues. Deletions cut 2 bases from V and 1 base from J, with 6 bases between. The CDR3 region is CASSYERSNQPQHF. The CDR3 DNA reads as TGTGCCAGCAGTTACGAGAGGAGCAATCAGCCCCAGCATTTT.

The chain couples TRBV7-9 to TRBJ1-1; 7 bases are shared with TRBD1. Unmatched junction bases numbered 9, after V lost 3 bases and J lost 5 bases. From germline, CDR1 is SEHNR and CDR2 FQNEAQ (reference sequence). The CDR3 extends over 15 amino acids. CDR3 sequence (DNA): TGTGCCAGCAGCTTTACAGGGGTAAGGGGGACTGAAGCTTTCTTT. Encoded protein: CASSFTGVRGTEAFF.

This chain uses TRBV5-1 with TRBJ2-3, with TRBD1 matching over 10 bases. Germline CDR1 is SGHRS and CDR2 is YFSETQ. The CDR3 runs to 15 residues. Unmatched junction bases numbered 4, after V lost 1 base and J lost 5 bases. CDR3 sequence reads: CASSLRDRGRDTQYF. The CDR3 DNA follows: TGCGCCAGCAGCTTGCGGGACAGGGGAAGAGATACGCAGTATTTT.

This chain uses TRBV20-1 with TRBJ2-1, with 10 nucleotides matching TRBD2. Trimming at V came to 3 bases and at J to 0 bases, leaving 14 bases not matched to a gene. Germline-derived CDR1 and CDR2 are DFQATT and SNEGSKA (reference sequence). The CDR3 contains 19 residues. The CDR3 loop is CSASTAGGPPTSSYNEQFF. Written as DNA, the CDR3 is TGCAGTGCTAGTACAGCGGGAGGGCCTCCTACGAGCTCCTACAATGAGCAGTTCTTC.